Listed here are 25 T cell receptor beta chains from one sample, sequenced in a study of molecular identifiers for immune sequencing clone quantification. One entry per CDR3 protein, called by TCRdb with MiXCR from the PCR reads. The sample lists about 640,000 distinct CDR3 sequences; 15% to 20% were seen once. The sample was naive CD8+ T cells from blood, with Jurkat cell RNA spiked in. The subset is: FACS-sorted CD8+CD4-CCR7+CD45RA+ naive T cells. Source of these receptors: a human donor in good health. Some libraries in this study had Jurkat cell RNA spiked in.

This clonotype was observed at least ten times. This chain uses TRBV29-1 with TRBJ2-7; a weak D match, TRBD1 (6 bases). The germline V gene encodes CDR1 SQVTM and CDR2 ANQGSEA. Trimming pared 7 bases from V and 3 bases from J, leaving 13 bases between. The CDR3 extends over 12 amino acids. This chain's CDR3 is CSALTDSYEQYF. CDR3 coding DNA: TGCAGCGCTCTAACGGACAGCTACGAGCAGTACTTC.

The chain couples TRBV2 to TRBJ2-7; D not certain. Germline V gene data show CDR1 as SNHLY and CDR2 as FYNNEI. The germline V and J ends were trimmed by 5 bases and 5 bases, with 10 bases remaining between them. The CDR3 consists of 12 residues. The CDR3 loop reads CASSQSTDEQYF. CDR3 coding DNA: TGTGCCAGCAGTCAAAGCACGGACGAGCAGTACTTC. Full variable domain (remainder filled in from reference TRBV2 and TRBJ2-7): EPEVTQTPSHQVTQMGQEVILRCVPISNHLYFYWYRQILGQKVEFLVSFYNNEISEKSEIFDDQFSVERPDGSNFTLKIRSTKLEDSAMYFCASSQSTDEQYFGPGTRLTVT.

Note on this clonotype: Just one base apart from a much larger clone, this may be a read error. The chain recombines TRBV6-5 with TRBJ1-2, with D hard to call. The germline CDR1 and CDR2 sequences are MNHEY and SVGAGI. The CDR3 loop spans 15 amino acids. CDR3 DNA: TGTGCCAGCAGTTACTCCGCCAGAAGTAACTATGGCTACGCCTTC. Residues: CASSYSARSNYGYAF.

This clonotype showed up just a few times. The V call is TRBV4-1, the J call TRBJ2-7; 9 bases agree with TRBD1. The germline V gene has CDR1 MGHRA and CDR2 YSYEKL. Trimming removed 0 bases from V and 4 bases from J; junction bases left unmatched: 10. The CDR3 extends over 17 amino acids. CDR3 in amino acids: CASSQDLAGQGFYEQYF. The CDR3 DNA reads TGCGCCAGCAGCCAAGATCTGGCTGGACAGGGGTTTTACGAGCAGTACTTC.

Note on this clonotype: This may stem from a read error, because a much larger clone lies one nucleotide away. Lacking the conserved final phenylalanine or tryptophan, this CDR3 likely reflects a read error. The genes are TRBV6-6 and TRBJ1-4, with D unclear. The CDR3 is 12 amino acids. The V gene's germline CDR1 is MNHNY and CDR2 SVGAGI (reference sequence). The CDR3 here is CASSNSPEKLFL. CDR3 DNA: TGTGCCAGCAGTAACTCCCCGGAAAAACTGTTTCTT.

This clonotype was picked up a small number of times. The rearrangement joins TRBV6-5 to TRBJ2-3; TRBD2 agrees at 7 bases. CDR1 is MNHEY, CDR2 SVGAGI, per germline. V was clipped by 6 bases and J by 2 bases; unmatched bases: 5. The CDR3 is 14 residues long. The CDR3 is CASSRGGPTDTQYF. The CDR3 nucleotides are TGTGCCAGCAGCCGCGGGGGACCCACAGATACGCAGTATTTT.

The table lists this clonotype with a few counts. The CDR3, as DNA: TGTGCCAGCAGCTTAGCTTCCCAGTCACAAGCCACTGAAGCTTTCTTT. The encoded protein is CASSLASQSQATEAFF. V and J are TRBV7-8 and TRBJ1-1, with unresolved D. CDR3 size: 16 residues. V was pared by 0 bases and J by 4 bases, with 15 bases between. Germline lookup yields CDR1 SGHVS and CDR2 FQNEAQ.

The chain combines TRBV7-9 with TRBJ2-1; no definite D call. The CDR3 runs to 15 residues. V dropped 1 base and J dropped 4 bases, with 11 bases sitting between them. Germline-derived CDR1 and CDR2 are SEHNR and FQNEAQ (reference sequence). The CDR3 DNA sequence: TGTGCCAGCAGCTTAGTGCGAGCCTCTTACAATGAGCAGTTCTTC. Translating gives CASSLVRASYNEQFF. Complete variable domain (other parts from reference TRBV7-9 and TRBJ2-1): DTGVSQNPRHKITKRGQNVTFRCDPISEHNRLYWYRQTLGQGPEFLTYFQNEAQLEKSRLLSDRFSAERPKGSFSTLEIQRTEQGDSAMYLCASSLVRASYNEQFFGPGTRLTVL.

Comments on this clonotype: A much larger clone lies a single base off, so this may be a read error. The rearrangement joins TRBV30 to TRBJ2-7; the D gene is possibly TRBD1 (5 bases). Germline V gene data show CDR1 as GTSNPN and CDR2 as SVGIG (reference sequence). This CDR3 region has 14 residues. CDR3 in DNA: TGTGCCTGGATTCCAGGGTACAACTCCTACGAGCTGTACTTC. Protein sequence: CAWIPGYNSYELYF. Full variable domain (rest looked up from reference TRBV30 and TRBJ2-7): SQTIHQWPATLVQPVGSPLSLECTVEGTSNPNLYWYRQAAGRGLQLLFYSVGIGQISSEVPQNLSASRPQDRQFILSSKKLLLSDSGFYLCAWIPGYNSYELYFGPGTRLTVT.

This clonotype showed up many times. The chain recombines TRBV7-6 with TRBJ2-5; the match to TRBD1 covers 10 bases. V trimming: 6 bases; J trimming: 3 bases; junction bases outside the gene matches: 4. Germline V gives CDR1 SGHVS, CDR2 FNYEAQ. The CDR3 sequence is 14 residues long. CDR3 coding DNA: TGTGCCAGCAGGCCCGGGACAGGGGAAGAGACCCAGTACTTC. Translating it yields CASRPGTGEETQYF.

This clonotype was recorded many times. The rearrangement joins TRBV7-8 to TRBJ2-1, with D maybe TRBD2 (6 bases). V shed 1 base and J shed 0 bases, with 13 bases lying between them. This CDR3 has 17 amino acids. CDR1 SGHVS and CDR2 FQNEAQ come from the germline V gene. The CDR3 reads CASSLEWGLSSYNEQFF. The DNA of the CDR3 is TGTGCCAGCAGCTTAGAGTGGGGACTGAGCTCCTACAATGAGCAGTTCTTC.

This clonotype occurred once. One base away lies a much larger clone, so this may be a sequencing read error. The conserved final phenylalanine or tryptophan is absent from the CDR3, which likely points to a read error. The chain's CDR3 is CASSFSPPDNNYGYTS. For the CDR3, the DNA is TGTGCCAGCAGTTTTTCCCCCCCTGACAATAACTATGGCTACACCTCC. The V and J genes are TRBV27 and TRBJ1-2; unclear D gene. CDR1 MNHEY and CDR2 SMNVEV come from the germline V gene (reference sequence). The V and J ends lost 3 bases and 1 base respectively, with 15 bases between them. The CDR3 runs to 16 residues.

The J gene is TRBJ1-1, the V gene TRBV15, with D possibly matching TRBD1 (6 bases). In germline, CDR1 is LNHNV, CDR2 YYDKDF (reference sequence). The CDR3 loop spans 14 amino acids. The V gene lost 5 bases and the J gene lost 6 bases, with 16 bases spanning the gap. In DNA form, the CDR3 reads TGTGCCACCAGCCGAGGGGGGGGGTCGGCTGAAGCTTTCTTT. Its protein product is CATSRGGGSAEAFF.

Worth noting for this clonotype: This may stem from a read error, because a much larger clone lies one nucleotide away. The gene calls are TRBV6-5 and TRBJ2-6, with 8 nucleotides matching TRBD1. This CDR3 is 18 amino acids long. V lost 4 bases and J lost 3; bases outside the gene matches: 11. Germline V gene lookup returns CDR1 MNHEY and CDR2 SVGAGI. The CDR3 sequence: CASSFTGRGHFGANVLTF. The CDR3 region has the DNA TGTGCCAGCAGTTTCACGGGCAGGGGGCATTTTGGGGCCAACGTCCTGACTTTC.

This clonotype has at least ten counts. The rearrangement uses TRBV5-6 and TRBJ2-7, with 9 bases fitting TRBD2. This CDR3 is built from 16 residues. Germline V gene lookup returns CDR1 SGHDT and CDR2 YYEEEE. After removal of 1 base from V and 2 bases from J, the junction contained 7 bases not matched to a gene. The CDR3 DNA follows: TGTGCCAGCAGCTTGCTTGGGCCTAGCGGGACCTACGAGCAGTACTTC. This translates into CASSLLGPSGTYEQYF.

This sequence joins TRBV3-1 and TRBJ2-7; possibly TRBD2 for D (7 bases). The V gene's germline CDR1 is LGHDT and CDR2 YNNKEL (reference sequence). V lost 4 bases, J lost 4 bases, and 17 bases lay in between. The CDR3 consists of 15 residues. The CDR3 loop is CASSPSGGGSYEQYF. CDR3 nucleotides: TGTGCCAGCAGCCCCTCCGGGGGCGGGAGTTACGAGCAGTACTTC.

The chain recombines TRBV7-9 with TRBJ1-2; tentatively, D is TRBD1 (5 bases). The CDR3 totals 15 residues. Trimming removed 3 bases from V and 6 bases from J, with 17 bases in between. Germline loops: CDR1 SEHNR, CDR2 FQNEAQ (reference sequence). CDR3 bases: TGTGCCAGCAGCTTGGATTGGCGGGACGGGAATGGCTACACCTTC. Its translation is CASSLDWRDGNGYTF.

The V gene is TRBV2, the J gene TRBJ2-7, with 10 bases matching TRBD1. The V gene's germline CDR1 is SNHLY and CDR2 FYNNEI. The CDR3 runs to 14 residues. The V gene end was trimmed by 9 bases and the J gene end by 6 bases; junction bases not matched to a gene: 11. Here the CDR3 DNA reads TGTGCCAGTACCGGGACAGGGGCCCTGGGCGAGCAGTACTTC. It specifies CASTGTGALGEQYF. The full variable domain, rest sourced from reference TRBV2 and TRBJ2-7, is EPEVTQTPSHQVTQMGQEVILRCVPISNHLYFYWYRQILGQKVEFLVSFYNNEISEKSEIFDDQFSVERPDGSNFTLKIRSTKLEDSAMYFCASTGTGALGEQYFGPGTRLTVT.

The genes are TRBV20-1 and TRBJ2-2; the D is unclear. V gave up 0 bases and J gave up 3 bases, with 20 bases separating them. The length of the CDR3 is 18 residues. Per the germline V gene, CDR1 is DFQATT and CDR2 is SNEGSKA (reference sequence). The CDR3 spells CSARDPAAGTSDTGELFF. The CDR3 DNA reads TGCAGTGCTAGAGATCCCGCGGCCGGAACGTCGGACACCGGGGAGCTGTTTTTT.

This chain uses TRBV4-1 with TRBJ2-7; D ambiguous. In germline, CDR1 is MGHRA, CDR2 YSYEKL. The CDR3 extends over 12 amino acids. Trimming removed 2 bases at V and 6 bases at J, with 8 bases between. The CDR3 coding sequence is TGCGCCAGCAGCCAATCCACTGGCGAGCAGTACTTC. Its translation is CASSQSTGEQYF.

This clonotype occurred a few times. The chain links TRBV12-3 or TRBV12-4 to TRBJ2-7; D may be TRBD1 or TRBD2 (5 bases each). V was clipped by 3 bases and J by 3 bases, with 12 bases between them. The CDR3 extends over 14 amino acids. The CDR3 region has the DNA TGTGCCAGCAGTTTGGTGGGACCCAACTACGAGCAGTACTTC. Translated: CASSLVGPNYEQYF.

This clonotype has a count of ten or more. This rearrangement joins TRBV3-1 to TRBJ2-3; 8 bases are a match to TRBD2. The CDR3 is 15 residues long. Germline CDR1 is LGHDT and CDR2 is YNNKEL (reference sequence). With V trimmed by 4 bases and J by 1 base, 4 bases remained unmatched. CDR3 nucleotide sequence: TGTGCCAGCAGCCCAGGGACTAGGGGCACAGATACGCAGTATTTT. The encoded protein is CASSPGTRGTDTQYF.

The chain joins TRBV18 to TRBJ2-1, with 7 bases fitting TRBD1. Germline loops: CDR1 KGHSH, CDR2 LQKENI. V lost 2 bases to trimming and J lost 8 bases; unmatched junction nucleotides: 15. CDR3 size: 17 residues. CDR3 nucleotide sequence: TGTGCCAGCTCACCAAAAGACAGGGCGATCGAGGTAGATGAGCAGTTCTTC. It is translated as CASSPKDRAIEVDEQFF.

Only a few counts were recorded for this clonotype. This could be a read error, since a much larger clone is one nucleotide away. The genes are TRBV30 and TRBJ1-1; the D gene is possibly TRBD1 (6 bases). Trimming shortened V by 0 bases and J by 5 bases, and 19 bases separated the two germline ends. Germline lookup yields CDR1 GTSNPN and CDR2 SVGIG (reference sequence). This CDR3 has 16 residues. DNA of the CDR3: TGTGCCTGGAGTGTAGGGGTCGGGGGGCATGGTACTGAAGCTTTCTTT. Translating gives CAWSVGVGGHGTEAFF. The full variable domain, completed using reference TRBV30 and TRBJ1-1, is SQTIHQWPATLVQPVGSPLSLECTVEGTSNPNLYWYRQAAGRGLQLLFYSVGIGQISSEVPQNLSASRPQDRQFILSSKKLLLSDSGFYLCAWSVGVGGHGTEAFFGQGTRLTVV.

The table lists this clonotype with many counts. The chain employs TRBV7-2 and TRBJ2-7; unclear D gene. Deletions cut 1 base from V and 2 bases from J, with 9 bases between. The germline V gene has CDR1 SGHTA and CDR2 FQGNSA. There are 14 residues in the CDR3. The CDR3 DNA follows: TGTGCCAGCAGCTTAGAACCGAGCACCTACGAGCAGTACTTC. Residues: CASSLEPSTYEQYF.